These 22 T cell receptor beta chains were sequenced from one sample in a study of blood T cell repertoires in COVID-19. Method: immunoSEQ multiplex PCR; TCRdb's copy keeps in-frame clones and lacks some. The table shows over 150,000 clones, with roughly 81% occurring only once. The sequencing sample was made of peripheral blood. The receptors shown here come from a woman in her sixties with COVID-19, enrolled during active disease.

The chain recombines TRBV5-6 with TRBJ2-4, with D perhaps TRBD1 (6 bases). The germline gives CDR1 SGHDT, CDR2 YYEEEE. Trimming left V 7 bases short and J 4 bases short, with 9 bases between. CDR3 length: 12 amino acids. This CDR3 reads CASAGTKNIQYF. CDR3 in DNA: TGTGCCAGCGCCGGGACAAAAAACATTCAGTACTTC.

The chain recombines TRBV11-2 with TRBJ1-3; D not certain. CDR1 is SGHAT and CDR2 is FQNNGV in the germline V gene. This CDR3 comprises 13 residues. The V end lost 5 bases, the J end lost 0 bases, and 5 bases lay between the germline ends. The CDR3 coding sequence is TGTGCCAGCAGCCGGGACTCTGGAAACACCATATATTTT. It encodes CASSRDSGNTIYF.

The chain uses TRBV7-9 and TRBJ2-3, with 9 bases identical to TRBD2. V was pared by 4 bases and J by 4 bases, with 9 bases of the junction left unmatched. CDR3 length: 16 residues. Germline-derived CDR1 and CDR2 are SEHNR and FQNEAQ (reference sequence). The CDR3 sequence is CASSSRGLAIADTQYF. CDR3 bases: TGTGCCAGCAGCTCAAGGGGACTAGCTATCGCAGATACGCAGTATTTT. Using reference TRBV7-9 and TRBJ2-3 for the parts outside the CDR3, the full variable domain is DTGVSQNPRHKITKRGQNVTFRCDPISEHNRLYWYRQTLGQGPEFLTYFQNEAQLEKSRLLSDRFSAERPKGSFSTLEIQRTEQGDSAMYLCASSSRGLAIADTQYFGPGTRLTVL.

This clone appeared many times. V usage is TRBV5-1 and J usage is TRBJ1-1; 8 bases match TRBD1. V dropped 5 bases and J dropped 5; count of bases not matched to a gene: 5. The CDR3 extends over 13 amino acids. From germline, CDR1 is SGHRS and CDR2 YFSETQ. DNA of the CDR3: TGCGCCAGCAGTTATACAGGGGGAACTGAAGCTTTCTTT. As protein: CASSYTGGTEAFF.

Only a few counts were recorded for this clone. The rearrangement joins TRBV3-1 (or the pseudogene TRBV3-2) to TRBJ2-2; 7 bases fit TRBD1. This CDR3 spans 15 amino acids. Germline CDR1 reads LGHDT; CDR2 reads YNNKEL (reference sequence). Losses at the gene ends were 5 bases for V and 7 bases for J; bases not matched to a gene: 10. The DNA for the CDR3 is TGTGCCAGCAGCGCCCAGAGGGACAGTGGCGGGGAGCTGTTTTTT. Its translation is CASSAQRDSGGELFF.

This chain uses TRBV3-1 (or the pseudogene TRBV3-2) with TRBJ1-5; 9 bases match TRBD1. The CDR3 loop spans 15 amino acids. Germline trimming cut 3 bases from V and 7 bases from J; bases unmatched to any gene: 7. Germline-derived CDR1 and CDR2 are LGHDT and YNNKEL (reference sequence). Here the CDR3 reads CASSQAQGAGQPQHF. DNA of the CDR3: TGTGCCAGCAGCCAGGCACAGGGGGCAGGGCAGCCCCAGCATTTT.

V and J are TRBV5-1 and TRBJ2-5; D perhaps matches TRBD1 (6 bases). CDR3 size: 14 residues. The germline CDR1 and CDR2 sequences are SGHRS and YFSETQ. V was cut by 0 bases and J by 5 bases, with 11 bases left in between. This CDR3 reads CASSLVQGGETQYF. The CDR3 DNA reads TGCGCCAGCAGCTTGGTACAGGGTGGGGAGACCCAGTACTTC.

This clone was seen more than once but under ten times. The chain couples TRBV20-1 to TRBJ1-4, with unresolved D. There are 19 residues in the CDR3. Germline V gene lookup returns CDR1 DFQATT and CDR2 SNEGSKA (reference sequence). V was shortened by 3 bases and J by 0 bases, with 23 bases between the two germline ends. In DNA, the CDR3 is TGCAGTGCTAGTCCCCTTCAGTCCTCTAGCCTTTCAACTAATGAAAAACTGTTTTTT. Protein: CSASPLQSSSLSTNEKLFF.

This sequence joins TRBV12-3 or TRBV12-4 and TRBJ2-5, with D perhaps TRBD2 (5 bases). The CDR3 runs 12 residues. V lost 5 bases and J lost 2, with 6 bases in between. The CDR3: CASSGGQETQYF. CDR3 DNA: TGTGCCAGCAGTGGAGGTCAAGAGACCCAGTACTTC.

This chain uses TRBV5-1 with TRBJ2-5; D not resolved. Germline lookup yields CDR1 SGHRS and CDR2 YFSETQ. The CDR3 has 12 residues. The germline V and J ends were trimmed by 1 base and 2 bases, with 3 bases remaining between them. The CDR3 bases are TGCGCCAGCAGCTTGTTACAAGAGACCCAGTACTTC. The encoded protein is CASSLLQETQYF.

J is TRBJ1-2 and V is TRBV5-1, with 9 positions matching TRBD1. In germline, CDR1 is SGHRS, CDR2 YFSETQ. J was trimmed by 7 bases and V by 0 bases; bases with no gene match: 4. The CDR3 runs 14 residues. The CDR3 here is CASSLEGQGGGYTF. For the CDR3, the DNA is TGCGCCAGCAGCTTGGAGGGACAGGGAGGTGGCTACACCTTC.

This chain uses TRBV6-4 with TRBJ1-2, with a weak D call TRBD1 (6 bases). Deletions cut 6 bases from V and 7 bases from J, with 21 bases between. Germline loops: CDR1 MRHNA, CDR2 SNTAGT. The CDR3 runs to 15 residues. CDR3 DNA: TGTGCCAGCAGCCCGAGAGGGGGGGGCATTAGTGGCTACACCTTC. Its protein product is CASSPRGGGISGYTF.

The genes are TRBV5-1 and TRBJ2-5; 8 nucleotides line up with TRBD2. The germline CDR1 and CDR2 sequences are SGHRS and YFSETQ. V was clipped by 1 base and J by 5 bases; unmatched bases: 7. CDR3 length: 15 amino acids. The CDR3, as DNA: TGCGCCAGCAGCTTGAAAAGCGGGGGTGTGGAGACCCAGTACTTC. This translates into CASSLKSGGVETQYF.

This clone was detected only a few times. The chain is built from TRBV27 and TRBJ1-2; the match to TRBD1 covers 7 bases. Trimming at V came to 5 bases and at J to 0 bases, leaving 9 bases not matched to a gene. The CDR3 extends over 16 amino acids. The germline gives CDR1 MNHEY, CDR2 SMNVEV (reference sequence). In DNA, the CDR3 is TGTGCCAGCAGTATTAAATCCGGGACAGCTAACTATGGCTACACCTTC. This sequence encodes CASSIKSGTANYGYTF.

The rearrangement uses TRBV3-1 (or the pseudogene TRBV3-2) and TRBJ1-4, with D hard to call. Trimming removed 8 bases from V and 8 bases from J, with 15 bases in between. The CDR3 sequence is 13 residues long. Germline V gene lookup returns CDR1 LGHDT and CDR2 YNNKEL (reference sequence). CDR3 bases: TGTGCCAGCGCACTCAAGTCTAGGGAAAAACTGTTTTTT. The encoded protein is CASALKSREKLFF.

The rearrangement uses TRBV3-1 (or the pseudogene TRBV3-2) and TRBJ1-2; the D gene is possibly TRBD1 (6 bases). Trimming cost V 1 base and J 0 bases, with 9 bases left between them. The V gene's germline CDR1 is LGHDT and CDR2 YNNKEL (reference sequence). The length of the CDR3 is 15 residues. The CDR3: CASSQGWTANYGYTF. The CDR3 DNA is TGTGCCAGCAGCCAAGGGTGGACAGCTAACTATGGCTACACCTTC.

The chain recombines TRBV19 with TRBJ2-2, with D possibly TRBD1 on 6 matching bases. Deletions cut 4 bases from V and 4 bases from J, with 10 bases between. The CDR3 sequence is 14 residues long. Germline loops: CDR1 LNHDA, CDR2 SQIVND (reference sequence). CDR3 nucleotide sequence: TGTGCCAGTAGTACGGACAGCTCCACCGGGGAGCTGTTTTTT. Residues: CASSTDSSTGELFF.

The chain joins TRBV19 to TRBJ2-1; TRBD2 matches 8 bases. This CDR3 contains 13 residues. Looked up from germline, CDR1 is LNHDA and CDR2 is SQIVND (reference sequence). J gave up 2 bases and V 10 bases, and 4 bases lay outside the gene matches. DNA of the CDR3: TGTGCCACCGCTAGCGGGCCCTACAATGAGCAGTTCTTC. Its translation is CATASGPYNEQFF. Full variable domain (missing parts from reference TRBV19 and TRBJ2-1): DGGITQSPKYLFRKEGQNVTLSCEQNLNHDAMYWYRQDPGQGLRLIYYSQIVNDFQKGDIAEGYSVSREKKESFPLTVTSAQKNPTAFYLCATASGPYNEQFFGPGTRLTVL.

This rearrangement joins TRBV7-3 to TRBJ2-3; 8 bases agree with TRBD2. Germline V gives CDR1 SGHTA, CDR2 FQGTGA. V trimming: 1 base; J trimming: 1 base; junction bases outside the gene matches: 7. The CDR3 runs to 17 residues. The CDR3 coding sequence is TGTGCCAGCAGCTTAAAATCGCGGGAGGACGGCACAGATACGCAGTATTTT. Translating it yields CASSLKSREDGTDTQYF.

This sequence joins TRBV2 and TRBJ1-2, with D maybe TRBD1 (5 bases). Germline V gene sequence: CDR1 SNHLY, CDR2 FYNNEI. The V gene lost 3 bases and the J gene lost 5 bases, with 7 bases spanning the gap. This CDR3 is 12 amino acids long. Written as DNA, the CDR3 is TGTGCCAGCAGTGATGACAGTTATGGCTACACCTTC. This encodes CASSDDSYGYTF.

In its sample, this clone was seen once. This chain uses TRBV2 with TRBJ2-3; D ambiguous. The CDR3 contains 14 residues. Germline V lookup: CDR1 SNHLY, CDR2 FYNNEI. Deletions cut 3 bases from V and 2 bases from J, with 9 bases between. The CDR3 region is CASSDYTPTDTQYF. The CDR3 nucleotides are TGTGCCAGCAGTGACTATACTCCCACAGATACGCAGTATTTT. The full variable domain, its missing parts supplied by reference TRBV2 and TRBJ2-3, is EPEVTQTPSHQVTQMGQEVILRCVPISNHLYFYWYRQILGQKVEFLVSFYNNEISEKSEIFDDQFSVERPDGSNFTLKIRSTKLEDSAMYFCASSDYTPTDTQYFGPGTRLTVL.

The J gene is TRBJ2-5, the V gene TRBV24-1; 9 bases match TRBD1. Trimming removed 4 bases from V and 5 bases from J; junction bases left unmatched: 7. The CDR3 spans 15 residues. Germline CDR1 and CDR2: KGHDR and SFDVKD. CDR3 region: CATSERGQGGETQYF. CDR3 coding DNA: TGTGCCACCAGTGAAAGGGGACAGGGAGGGGAGACCCAGTACTTC.